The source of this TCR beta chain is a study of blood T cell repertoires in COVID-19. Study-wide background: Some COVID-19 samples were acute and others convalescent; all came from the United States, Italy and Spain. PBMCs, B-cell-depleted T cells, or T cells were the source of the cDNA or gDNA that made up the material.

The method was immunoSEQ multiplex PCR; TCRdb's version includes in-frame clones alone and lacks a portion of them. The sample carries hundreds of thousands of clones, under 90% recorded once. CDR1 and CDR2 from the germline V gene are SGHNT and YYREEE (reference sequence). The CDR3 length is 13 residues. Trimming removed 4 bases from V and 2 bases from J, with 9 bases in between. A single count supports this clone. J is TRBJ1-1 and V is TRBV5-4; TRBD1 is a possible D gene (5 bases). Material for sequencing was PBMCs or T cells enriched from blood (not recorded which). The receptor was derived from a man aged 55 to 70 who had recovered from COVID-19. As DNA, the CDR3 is TGTGCCAGCAGCCCCGACAGCAACACTGAAGCTTTCTTT. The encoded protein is CASSPDSNTEAFF.